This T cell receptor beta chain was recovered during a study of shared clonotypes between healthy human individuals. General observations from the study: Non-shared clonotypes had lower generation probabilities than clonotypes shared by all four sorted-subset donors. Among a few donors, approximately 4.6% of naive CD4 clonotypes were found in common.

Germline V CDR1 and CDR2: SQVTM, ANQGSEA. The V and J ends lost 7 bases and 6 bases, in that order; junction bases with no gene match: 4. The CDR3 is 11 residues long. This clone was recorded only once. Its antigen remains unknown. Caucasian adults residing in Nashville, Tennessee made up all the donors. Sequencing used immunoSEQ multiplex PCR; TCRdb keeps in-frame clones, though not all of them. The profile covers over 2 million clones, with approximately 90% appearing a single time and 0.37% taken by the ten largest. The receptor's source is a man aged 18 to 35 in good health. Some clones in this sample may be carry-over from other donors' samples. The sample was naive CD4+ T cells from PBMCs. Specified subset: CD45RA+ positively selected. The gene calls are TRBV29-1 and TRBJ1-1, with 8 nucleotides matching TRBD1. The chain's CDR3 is CSAAGGPEAFF. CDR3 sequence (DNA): TGCAGCGCTGCAGGGGGCCCTGAAGCTTTCTTT.